This TCR beta chain derives from a study of cytomegalovirus exposure and HLA in healthy donors. For the study at large: One earlier analysis, a look at about 179 million T cells, found about 100 million unique TCR beta sequences.

A multiplex PCR was run with 60 Vbeta primers and 13 Jbeta primers. Measured with immunoSEQ multiplex PCR; TCRdb has only the in-frame clones, and not every one. The sample lists approximately 120,000 clones; about 82% were seen once. The TCR originated in a man between 45 and 60 years old in good health and CMV-seronegative. Sequenced sample: PBMCs.

The DNA for the CDR3 is TGTGCCAGCACCTCGAGGGGACTAGCGGGCTACAATGAGCAGTTCTTC. Translation: CASTSRGLAGYNEQFF. The gene calls are TRBV2 and TRBJ2-1, with 12 bases fitting TRBD2. The germline CDR1 and CDR2 sequences are SNHLY and FYNNEI. The CDR3 extends over 16 amino acids. The V and J ends lost 7 bases and 3 bases, in that order; junction bases with no gene match: 7.